This T cell receptor beta chain derives from a study of OX40 agonist ivuxolimab in advanced cancers. About the study: The patients' treatment was ivuxolimab, an agonistic anti-OX40 (CD134) antibody. The study reported partial responses in three patients: one hepatocellular carcinoma, two cutaneous melanoma.

Study findings and constraints: Clonal expansion from baseline to week 6 occurred in both CD4+ and CD8+ T cells. Averaging showed that CD8+ T cells had more expanded clones than CD4+ did.

About this clone: Its target is unknown.

Germline V CDR1 and CDR2: SGDLS, YYNGEE. The CDR3 runs 18 residues. After removal of 3 bases from V and 1 base from J, the junction contained 8 bases not matched to a gene. Libraries were prepared by immunoSEQ multiplex PCR; TCRdb keeps only in-frame clonotypes and omits some of them. The table includes roughly 77,000 clones, around 90% detected once. The clonotype comes from an adult with an advanced solid tumor such as melanoma, head and neck, liver or kidney cancer. The V and J genes are TRBV9 and TRBJ2-7; 15 bases are shared with TRBD2. The source was CD4+ or CD8+ T cells sorted from blood, collected in a trial of the OX40 agonist ivuxolimab. The CDR3 bases are TGTGCCAGCAGCGCCGGGACTAGCGGGAGGCTATTGTCCTACGAGCAGTACTTC. Translation gives CASSAGTSGRLLSYEQYF. The full variable domain, in which reference TRBV9 and TRBJ2-7 provide the parts outside the CDR3, is DSGVTQTPKHLITATGQRVTLRCSPRSGDLSVYWYQQSLDQGLQFLIQYYNGEERAKGNILERFSAQQFPDLHSELNLSSLELGDSALYFCASSAGTSGRLLSYEQYFGPGTRLTVT.